Listed below are T cell receptor beta chains from one sample, sequenced in a study of identical twins. One entry per CDR3 protein, called by TCRdb with MiXCR from the 5' RACE reads. This sample has roughly 1,500,000 distinct CDR3 sequences, with about 32% found just once. Sequenced: cord blood. These receptors came from a newborn girl in good health. CDR3s include the opening cysteine and the closing phenylalanine or tryptophan. Fields, in order: J gene, V gene, D gene, clone size, CDR3 protein, CDR3 DNA. D genes are given only for firm matches. Clone size is stated in some rows and not others, as once, few, many or a class when expanded.

j_gene: TRBJ1-2; v_gene: TRBV10-3; d_gene: NA; abundance: NA; CDR3aa: CAVSESVLYGYTF; CDR3nt: TGTGCCGTCAGTGAGTCTGTCCTTTATGGCTACACCTTC
j_gene: TRBJ1-2; v_gene: TRBV6-1; d_gene: NA; abundance: NA; CDR3aa: CASSEAGYRVGYGYTF; CDR3nt: TGTGCCAGCAGTGAAGCGGGATACAGGGTCGGCTATGGCTACACCTTC
j_gene: TRBJ2-5; v_gene: TRBV27; d_gene: TRBD1; abundance: few; CDR3aa: CASSPTGEEETQYF; CDR3nt: TGTGCCAGCAGCCCGACAGGGGAAGAAGAGACCCAGTACTTC
j_gene: TRBJ1-6; v_gene: TRBV4-2; d_gene: NA; abundance: NA; CDR3aa: CACSTTGKDSPLHF; CDR3nt: TGTGCCTGCAGTACAACAGGGAAAGATTCACCCCTCCACTTT
j_gene: TRBJ2-4; v_gene: TRBV4-1; d_gene: NA; abundance: NA; CDR3aa: CASSVLDLAKSIQYF; CDR3nt: TGCGCCAGCAGCGTTCTGGACCTAGCCAAAAGCATTCAGTACTTC
j_gene: TRBJ2-7; v_gene: TRBV12-3/TRBV12-4; d_gene: TRBD2; abundance: NA; CDR3aa: CASSFRLAGATSYEQYF; CDR3nt: TGTGCCAGCAGTTTTCGACTAGCGGGAGCAACCTCCTACGAGCAGTACTTC
j_gene: TRBJ1-5; v_gene: TRBV5-1; d_gene: TRBD1; abundance: NA; CDR3aa: CASSLGTEGGHQPQHF; CDR3nt: TGCGCCAGCAGCTTAGGGACAGAAGGAGGGCATCAGCCCCAGCATTTT
j_gene: TRBJ2-7; v_gene: TRBV29-1; d_gene: NA; abundance: few; CDR3aa: CSVSDTTYEQYF; CDR3nt: TGCAGCGTTTCAGACACCACCTACGAGCAGTACTTC
j_gene: TRBJ2-2; v_gene: TRBV4-2; d_gene: NA; abundance: NA; CDR3aa: CASSQGGASAGELFF; CDR3nt: TGTGCCAGCAGCCAAGGAGGCGCTAGCGCCGGGGAGCTGTTTTTT
j_gene: TRBJ1-1; v_gene: TRBV20-1; d_gene: NA; abundance: once; CDR3aa: CSLMRGTEAFF; CDR3nt: TGCAGTCTGATGCGGGGCACTGAAGCTTTCTTT
j_gene: TRBJ2-1; v_gene: TRBV4-2; d_gene: TRBD2; abundance: few; CDR3aa: CASSQDPGLAAYNEQFF; CDR3nt: TGTGCCAGCAGCCAAGACCCGGGACTAGCGGCCTACAATGAGCAGTTCTTC
j_gene: TRBJ2-7; v_gene: TRBV24-1; d_gene: NA; abundance: NA; CDR3aa: CATSDAGTIYERYF; CDR3nt: TGTGCCACCAGTGACGCCGGGACAATCTACGAGCGGTACTTC
j_gene: TRBJ1-2; v_gene: TRBV20-1; d_gene: TRBD1; abundance: few; CDR3aa: CSARGDSGNYGYTF; CDR3nt: TGCAGTGCTAGAGGGGACAGTGGCAACTATGGCTACACCTTC
j_gene: TRBJ2-1; v_gene: TRBV10-3; d_gene: TRBD2; abundance: NA; CDR3aa: CAISAGTSGRVEQFF; CDR3nt: TGTGCCATCAGTGCAGGGACTAGCGGGAGGGTTGAGCAGTTCTTC
j_gene: TRBJ1-2; v_gene: TRBV29-1; d_gene: NA; abundance: NA; CDR3aa: CSVPRGVMGYTF; CDR3nt: TGCAGCGTGCCAAGGGGTGTTATGGGCTACACCTTC
j_gene: TRBJ2-3; v_gene: TRBV7-2; d_gene: NA; abundance: few; CDR3aa: CASSLARGTGTDTQYF; CDR3nt: TGTGCCAGCAGCTTAGCGCGGGGGACAGGCACAGATACGCAGTATTTT
j_gene: TRBJ2-5; v_gene: TRBV7-2; d_gene: TRBD1; abundance: NA; CDR3aa: CASSLRTGGLEEQYF; CDR3nt: TGTGCCAGCAGCCTGCGGACAGGGGGTCTAGAAGAGCAGTACTTC
j_gene: TRBJ2-3; v_gene: TRBV3-1; d_gene: TRBD2; abundance: NA; CDR3aa: CASSPWASGSTDTQYF; CDR3nt: TGTGCCAGCAGCCCGTGGGCTAGCGGTAGCACAGATACGCAGTATTTT
j_gene: TRBJ2-3; v_gene: TRBV29-1; d_gene: TRBD2; abundance: many; CDR3aa: CSVRLAGDPDTQYF; CDR3nt: TGCAGCGTTCGACTAGCGGGAGACCCAGATACGCAGTATTTT
j_gene: TRBJ1-5; v_gene: TRBV28; d_gene: TRBD1; abundance: NA; CDR3aa: CASSSGDRVNQPQHF; CDR3nt: TGTGCCAGCAGTTCAGGGGACAGGGTCAATCAGCCCCAGCATTTT
j_gene: TRBJ1-1; v_gene: TRBV12-3/TRBV12-4; d_gene: TRBD1; abundance: NA; CDR3aa: CASSKGKTGVEAFF; CDR3nt: TGTGCCAGCAGTAAGGGGAAGACAGGGGTTGAAGCTTTCTTT
j_gene: TRBJ1-4; v_gene: TRBV5-1; d_gene: NA; abundance: NA; CDR3aa: CASSSSPGREGEKLFF; CDR3nt: TGCGCCAGCAGCTCGAGCCCGGGACGGGAGGGTGAAAAACTGTTTTTT
j_gene: TRBJ2-7; v_gene: TRBV28; d_gene: NA; abundance: few; CDR3aa: CASSPVVTYEQYF; CDR3nt: TGTGCCAGCAGTCCGGTCGTTACCTACGAGCAGTACTTC
j_gene: TRBJ2-7; v_gene: TRBV14; d_gene: NA; abundance: few; CDR3aa: CASRPYDVRDNSYEQYF; CDR3nt: TGTGCCAGCAGACCGTACGATGTCCGGGACAACTCCTACGAGCAGTACTTC
j_gene: TRBJ2-4; v_gene: TRBV12-3/TRBV12-4; d_gene: TRBD1; abundance: many; CDR3aa: CASSLQGAPKNIQYF; CDR3nt: TGTGCCAGCAGCCTACAGGGGGCCCCCAAAAACATTCAGTACTTC
j_gene: TRBJ2-5; v_gene: TRBV7-2; d_gene: TRBD1; abundance: few; CDR3aa: CASSLVGRGLETQYF; CDR3nt: TGTGCCAGCAGCTTAGTCGGCAGGGGGTTAGAGACCCAGTACTTC
j_gene: TRBJ1-6; v_gene: TRBV12-3/TRBV12-4; d_gene: NA; abundance: NA; CDR3aa: CASSPTSPGGDSPLHF; CDR3nt: TGTGCCAGCAGTCCAACATCGCCTGGGGGGGATTCACCCCTCCACTTT
j_gene: TRBJ2-3; v_gene: TRBV10-3; d_gene: NA; abundance: few; CDR3aa: CAISERKLALSTDTQYF; CDR3nt: TGTGCCATCAGTGAAAGGAAACTAGCCCTATCCACAGATACGCAGTATTTT
j_gene: TRBJ1-5; v_gene: TRBV5-6; d_gene: TRBD1; abundance: NA; CDR3aa: CASSLRTGYYGNQPQHF; CDR3nt: TGTGCCAGCAGCTTGCGGACAGGATATTATGGCAATCAGCCCCAGCATTTT
j_gene: TRBJ2-7; v_gene: TRBV6-6; d_gene: TRBD2; abundance: NA; CDR3aa: CASSYSASGGPYEQYF; CDR3nt: TGTGCCAGCAGTTACTCAGCTAGCGGGGGGCCCTACGAGCAGTACTTC
j_gene: TRBJ2-3; v_gene: TRBV27; d_gene: TRBD2; abundance: NA; CDR3aa: CASRSGLAGVFTQYF; CDR3nt: TGTGCCAGCAGGAGTGGACTAGCGGGAGTATTCACGCAGTATTTT
j_gene: TRBJ2-3; v_gene: TRBV11-2; d_gene: TRBD2; abundance: many; CDR3aa: CASSLILAGGTDTQYF; CDR3nt: TGTGCCAGCAGTTTAATACTAGCGGGAGGCACAGATACGCAGTATTTT
j_gene: TRBJ1-3; v_gene: TRBV7-2; d_gene: TRBD1; abundance: NA; CDR3aa: CASSQTQGDTIYF; CDR3nt: TGTGCCAGCAGCCAAACTCAGGGGGACACCATATATTTT
j_gene: TRBJ2-5; v_gene: TRBV29-1; d_gene: TRBD2; abundance: few; CDR3aa: CSVESGGETQYF; CDR3nt: TGCAGCGTTGAATCCGGGGGGGAGACCCAGTACTTC
j_gene: TRBJ2-7; v_gene: TRBV10-3; d_gene: NA; abundance: NA; CDR3aa: CAISESEGSPYEQYF; CDR3nt: TGTGCCATCAGTGAGTCTGAGGGGTCACCCTACGAGCAGTACTTC
j_gene: TRBJ2-1; v_gene: TRBV12-3/TRBV12-4; d_gene: TRBD2; abundance: NA; CDR3aa: CASSLAGRAVYNEQFF; CDR3nt: TGTGCCAGCAGTTTAGCCGGGAGGGCCGTCTACAATGAGCAGTTCTTC
j_gene: TRBJ2-3; v_gene: TRBV12-3/TRBV12-4; d_gene: NA; abundance: NA; CDR3aa: CASSLVGSTDMQYF; CDR3nt: TGTGCCAGCAGTTTAGTCGGCAGCACAGATATGCAGTATTTT
j_gene: TRBJ2-7; v_gene: TRBV20-1; d_gene: NA; abundance: once; CDR3aa: CSARDAAPYEQYF; CDR3nt: TGCAGTGCTAGAGATGCGGCTCCCTACGAGCAGTACTTC
j_gene: TRBJ1-2; v_gene: TRBV27; d_gene: NA; abundance: few; CDR3aa: CASSLSENYGYTF; CDR3nt: TGTGCCAGCAGTTTGAGCGAAAACTATGGCTACACCTTC
j_gene: TRBJ2-3; v_gene: TRBV12-3/TRBV12-4; d_gene: TRBD2; abundance: NA; CDR3aa: CASRRLAGAFTDTQYF; CDR3nt: TGTGCCAGCAGGAGACTAGCGGGGGCGTTCACAGATACGCAGTATTTT
j_gene: TRBJ2-1; v_gene: TRBV29-1; d_gene: TRBD2; abundance: few; CDR3aa: CSVGGRGLYNEQFF; CDR3nt: TGCAGCGTTGGGGGGAGGGGACTATACAATGAGCAGTTCTTC
j_gene: TRBJ1-1; v_gene: TRBV6-6; d_gene: NA; abundance: NA; CDR3aa: CASSYRTDRLAFF; CDR3nt: TGTGCCAGCAGCTATCGAACGGACCGCTTGGCTTTCTTT
j_gene: TRBJ2-1; v_gene: TRBV20-1; d_gene: NA; abundance: few; CDR3aa: CSAREGAAGYNEQFF; CDR3nt: TGCAGTGCTAGAGAAGGTGCCGCAGGCTACAATGAGCAGTTCTTC
j_gene: TRBJ1-5; v_gene: TRBV19; d_gene: TRBD1; abundance: few; CDR3aa: CASSTTGGGNQPQHF; CDR3nt: TGTGCCAGCAGCACGACAGGGGGCGGAAATCAGCCCCAGCATTTT
j_gene: TRBJ1-4; v_gene: TRBV6-5; d_gene: TRBD1; abundance: NA; CDR3aa: CASSFLQGEKLFF; CDR3nt: TGTGCCAGCAGTTTTTTACAGGGGGAAAAACTGTTTTTT
j_gene: TRBJ2-7; v_gene: TRBV7-2; d_gene: NA; abundance: many; CDR3aa: CASSSRTDYEQYF; CDR3nt: TGTGCCAGCAGCTCTAGGACAGACTACGAGCAGTACTTC
j_gene: TRBJ2-5; v_gene: TRBV5-6; d_gene: NA; abundance: many; CDR3aa: CASSQHGWQYF; CDR3nt: TGTGCCAGCAGCCAGCATGGATGGCAGTACTTC
j_gene: TRBJ1-1; v_gene: TRBV6-6; d_gene: NA; abundance: NA; CDR3aa: CASSYVAVGVEAFF; CDR3nt: TGTGCCAGCAGTTACGTGGCCGTAGGTGTTGAAGCTTTCTTT
j_gene: TRBJ2-1; v_gene: TRBV9; d_gene: TRBD2; abundance: NA; CDR3aa: CASSVLGLGPNEQFF; CDR3nt: TGTGCCAGCAGCGTACTGGGACTAGGCCCCAATGAGCAGTTCTTC
j_gene: TRBJ2-3; v_gene: TRBV28; d_gene: TRBD2; abundance: few; CDR3aa: CASSLASLAGVGTDTQYF; CDR3nt: TGTGCCAGCAGTTTAGCATCGCTAGCGGGAGTTGGGACAGATACGCAGTATTTT
j_gene: TRBJ2-3; v_gene: TRBV21-1; d_gene: NA; abundance: once; CDR3aa: CASSKVETSGRTDTQYF; CDR3nt: TGTGCCAGCAGCAAAGTGGAGACTAGCGGGAGAACAGATACGCAGTATTTT
j_gene: TRBJ1-4; v_gene: TRBV5-1; d_gene: NA; abundance: once; CDR3aa: CASSWDGGDYEKLFF; CDR3nt: TGCGCCAGCAGCTGGGACGGAGGGGATTATGAAAAACTGTTTTTT
j_gene: TRBJ1-1; v_gene: TRBV20-1; d_gene: TRBD1; abundance: NA; CDR3aa: CSARNRGGTEAFF; CDR3nt: TGCAGTGCTCGTAACAGGGGCGGCACTGAAGCTTTCTTT
j_gene: TRBJ2-1; v_gene: TRBV24-1; d_gene: TRBD2; abundance: NA; CDR3aa: CATSDVAGVLDEQFF; CDR3nt: TGTGCCACCAGTGATGTAGCGGGAGTGTTGGATGAGCAGTTCTTC
j_gene: TRBJ2-7; v_gene: TRBV27; d_gene: NA; abundance: many; CDR3aa: CASSPLGLHEQYF; CDR3nt: TGTGCCAGCAGTCCTTTGGGGCTCCACGAGCAGTACTTC
j_gene: TRBJ2-1; v_gene: TRBV20-1; d_gene: NA; abundance: NA; CDR3aa: CSARDLLVRNEQFF; CDR3nt: TGCAGTGCTAGAGATTTGCTAGTCAGGAATGAGCAGTTCTTC
j_gene: TRBJ2-7; v_gene: TRBV7-2; d_gene: NA; abundance: many; CDR3aa: CASSLAHTKTYEQYF; CDR3nt: TGTGCCAGCAGCTTAGCGCATACTAAGACCTACGAGCAGTACTTC